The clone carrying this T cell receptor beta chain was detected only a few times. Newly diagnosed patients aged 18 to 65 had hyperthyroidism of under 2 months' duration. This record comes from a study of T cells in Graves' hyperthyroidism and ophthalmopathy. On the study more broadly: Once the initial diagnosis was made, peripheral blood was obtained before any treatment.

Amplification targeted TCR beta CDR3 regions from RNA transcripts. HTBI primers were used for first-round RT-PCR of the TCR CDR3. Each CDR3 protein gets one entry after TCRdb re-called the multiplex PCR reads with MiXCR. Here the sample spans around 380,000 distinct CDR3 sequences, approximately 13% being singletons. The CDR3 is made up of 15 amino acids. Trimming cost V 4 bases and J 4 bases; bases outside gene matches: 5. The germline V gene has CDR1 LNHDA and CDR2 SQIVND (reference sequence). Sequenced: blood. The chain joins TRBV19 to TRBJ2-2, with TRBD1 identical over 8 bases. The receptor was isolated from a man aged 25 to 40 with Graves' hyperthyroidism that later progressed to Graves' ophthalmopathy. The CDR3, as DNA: TGTGCCAGTAGTACGACAGGGGTGGGCACCGGGGAGCTGTTTTTT. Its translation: CASSTTGVGTGELFF.